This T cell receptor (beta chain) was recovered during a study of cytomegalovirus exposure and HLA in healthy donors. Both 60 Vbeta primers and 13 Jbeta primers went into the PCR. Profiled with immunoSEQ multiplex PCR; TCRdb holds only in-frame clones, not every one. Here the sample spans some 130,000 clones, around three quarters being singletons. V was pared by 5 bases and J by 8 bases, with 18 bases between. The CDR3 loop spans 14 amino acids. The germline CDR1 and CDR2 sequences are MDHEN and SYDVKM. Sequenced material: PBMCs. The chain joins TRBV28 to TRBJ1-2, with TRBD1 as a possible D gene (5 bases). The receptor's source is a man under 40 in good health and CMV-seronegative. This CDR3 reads CASSEPGGGRGYTF. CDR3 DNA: TGTGCCAGCAGTGAGCCCGGGGGGGGTCGGGGCTACACCTTC.